The 19 T cell receptor beta chains below all came from one sample that was sequenced in a study of Graves' ophthalmopathy and Graves' hyperthyroidism. Investigators amplified TCR beta CDR3 regions from RNA transcripts. Following a first-round RT-PCR that used HTBI primers, a second-round multiplex PCR was carried out. TCRdb reanalysed the multiplex PCR reads using MiXCR and keeps one entry per CDR3 protein. The sample has around 1,200,000 distinct CDR3 sequences, around a third seen once. The sequencing input was peripheral blood or thyroid tissue (not recorded which). The receptors shown here come from an adult man with Graves' hyperthyroidism.

There are many counts of this clonotype. In nucleotides, the CDR3 is TGCGCCAGCAGCCATACAGGGGGCTACGAGCAGTACTTC. Translated, it gives CASSHTGGYEQYF. The V call is TRBV4-1, the J call TRBJ2-7; 8 nucleotides line up with TRBD1. The V gene's germline CDR1 is MGHRA and CDR2 YSYEKL. The CDR3 is made up of 13 amino acids. The ends lost 3 bases at V and 3 bases at J; junction bases unmatched: 1.

This clonotype was picked up many times. This chain joins TRBV6-5 and TRBJ1-1; possible D gene TRBD1, 6 bases. Germline lookup yields CDR1 MNHEY and CDR2 SVGAGI. The V end lost 7 bases, the J end lost 1 base, and 13 bases lay between the germline ends. The CDR3 extends over 14 amino acids. CDR3 DNA: TGTGCCAGCAATCCGGGACACGCGAACACTGAAGCTTTCTTT. Protein product: CASNPGHANTEAFF.

This clonotype was recorded a few times. V and J are TRBV10-3 and TRBJ2-5; 7 nucleotides agree with TRBD2. This CDR3 spans 18 amino acids. The germline CDR1 and CDR2 sequences are ENHRY and SYGVKD. After removal of 10 bases from V and 2 bases from J, the junction contained 22 bases not matched to a gene. As DNA, the CDR3 is TGTGCCACCGCAGGTGGGAGGGAATGGGGTTCCGGTCAAGAGACCCAGTACTTC. Protein product: CATAGGREWGSGQETQYF.

The gene calls are TRBV30 and TRBJ2-7; 10 bases match TRBD2. CDR1 is GTSNPN, CDR2 SVGIG, per germline (reference sequence). The trim removed 3 bases at V and 5 bases at J, leaving 10 bases unmatched. This CDR3 spans 15 amino acids. Written as DNA, the CDR3 is TGTGCCTGGAGCGAAGAGGAGAGCGGGAGGGACGAGCAGTACTTC. It codes for CAWSEEESGRDEQYF.

On this clonotype itself: Sequence at one end of the junction differs from germline and may be a read error. The genes are TRBV7-2 and TRBJ2-7; TRBD1 might be the D (6 bases). The CDR3 contains 14 residues. Germline V gives CDR1 SGHTA, CDR2 FQGNSA. The CDR3 is CASSHKQGSGEQYF. CDR3 in DNA: TGCGCCAGCAGCCACAAACAGGGATCGGGGGAGCAGTACTTC.

This clonotype was picked up many times. The chain carries TRBV20-1 and TRBJ1-2, with D perhaps TRBD1 (5 bases). Per germline, CDR1 DFQATT and CDR2 SNEGSKA (reference sequence). The CDR3 contains 13 residues. Trimming pared 1 base from V and 4 bases from J, leaving 10 bases between. CDR3 nucleotides: TGCAGTGCTAGAGGAGGGGCGAGCTATGGCTACACCTTC. Encoded protein: CSARGGASYGYTF.

This clonotype was picked up many times. V and J are TRBV7-6 and TRBJ2-6, with D tentatively TRBD1 (6 bases). V was pared by 5 bases and J by 2 bases, with 10 bases between. The germline V gene encodes CDR1 SGHVS and CDR2 FNYEAQ. The CDR3 covers 15 residues. The CDR3 spells CASSPGVTGANVLTF. The CDR3, as DNA: TGTGCCAGCAGCCCAGGGGTCACTGGGGCCAACGTCCTGACTTTC.

Only one count was recorded for this clonotype. The junction does not match germline at one end; this may be a read error. This sequence joins TRBV25-1 and TRBJ2-7, with D perhaps TRBD2 (5 bases). CDR1 and CDR2 from the germline V gene are MGHDK and SYGVNS. The CDR3 is 14 amino acids. CDR3 amino acids: CACSARRGAYEQYF. As DNA, the CDR3 is TGTGCCTGCAGTGCACGACGGGGAGCCTACGAGCAGTACTTC.

The chain recombines TRBV10-2 with TRBJ1-1; tentatively, D is TRBD1 (5 bases). CDR3 size: 13 residues. V lost 7 bases and J 4 bases, leaving 13 bases between the germline ends. The germline CDR1 and CDR2 sequences are WSHSY and SAAADI. As DNA, the CDR3 is TGCGCCAGCATAGTTGGGGGATCCACTGAAGCTTTCTTT. Its translation is CASIVGGSTEAFF.

V is TRBV25-1 and J is TRBJ1-6; D call uncertain. Looked up from germline, CDR1 is MGHDK and CDR2 is SYGVNS. The CDR3 covers 16 residues. Trimming shortened V by 3 bases and J by 0 bases, and 9 bases separated the two germline ends. CDR3 region: CASSDPGPSYNSPLHF. DNA for the CDR3: TGTGCCAGCAGTGACCCAGGACCCTCCTATAATTCACCCCTCCACTTT.

There are many counts of this clonotype. The chain uses TRBV10-3 and TRBJ2-5; 12 nucleotides align to TRBD1. Germline values: CDR1 ENHRY, CDR2 SYGVKD. This CDR3 comprises 17 residues. With V trimmed by 5 bases and J by 2 bases, 9 bases remained unmatched. In DNA, the CDR3 is TGTGCCATCAGTCCGGGACAGGGGGCCCAAGAGCAAGAGACCCAGTACTTC. It encodes CAISPGQGAQEQETQYF.

This clonotype has a handful of counts. The genes are TRBV12-3 or TRBV12-4 and TRBJ1-5; maybe TRBD1 (5 bases). Trimming took 5 bases from V and 7 from J, leaving 15 bases between them. The CDR3 length is 14 residues. CDR3 bases: TGTGCCAGCAGTAATCTACAGGAGGGGCAGCCCCAGCATTTT. This translates into CASSNLQEGQPQHF.

Regarding this clonotype: One end of the junction varies from germline; a read error may be responsible. The chain uses TRBV15 and TRBJ1-2, with D possibly matching TRBD1 (5 bases). The CDR3 has 15 residues. CDR1 and CDR2 from the germline V gene are LNHNV and YYDKDF (reference sequence). CDR3 sequence: CATSIEESGLYGHTF. The CDR3 nucleotides are TGTGCCACCAGCATAGAGGAGTCAGGGCTTTATGGCCACACCTTC.

A note on this clonotype: The junction and the germline gene differ at one end; a read error may be behind it. The chain employs TRBV10-3 and TRBJ1-1; tentatively, D is TRBD1 (6 bases). The CDR3 sequence is 16 residues long. Germline V CDR1 and CDR2: ENHRY, SYGVKD. CDR3 bases: TGTGCCAGCAGTCGGACAGCCGGGCCCTCGAACACTGAAGCTTTCTTT. Its translation: CASSRTAGPSNTEAFF.

This clonotype was observed many times. The genes are TRBV12-3 or TRBV12-4 and TRBJ1-5, with D possibly being TRBD1 (5 bases). Trimming removed 3 bases from V and 3 bases from J, with 12 bases in between. The CDR3 covers 15 residues. CDR3 nucleotides: TGTGCCAGCAGTTTGTCCAGGGTTTACAATCAGCCCCAGCATTTT. Its protein product is CASSLSRVYNQPQHF.

This clonotype was observed many times. This sequence joins TRBV12-3 or TRBV12-4 and TRBJ1-6; D gene uncertain. The CDR3 is 16 amino acids. V lost 6 bases, J lost 5 bases, and 17 bases lay in between. CDR3 nucleotide sequence: TGTGCCAGCAGGCCTTCGTGGGCGAAGGATAATTCACCCCTCCACTTT. This translates into CASRPSWAKDNSPLHF.

This clonotype was counted between two and nine times. The junction does not match germline at one end; this may be a read error. The V call is TRBV12-3 or TRBV12-4, the J call TRBJ2-2; D may be TRBD2 (5 bases). This CDR3 is 14 amino acids long. The CDR3 sequence: CASSFGGHTGELSF. The CDR3 region has the DNA TGTGCCAGCAGTTTTGGCGGTCACACCGGGGAGCTGTCTTTT.

A word on this clonotype: At one end the junction does not follow the germline gene, possibly because of a read error. The J gene is TRBJ1-2, the V gene TRBV10-3; the D gene is possibly TRBD1 (5 bases). From germline, CDR1 is ENHRY and CDR2 SYGVKD. This CDR3 contains 15 residues. Here the CDR3 DNA reads TGTGCCAGCAGTGAAAGGGACGGAGCTAACTATGGCTACACCTTC. Residues: CASSERDGANYGYTF.

This clonotype occurred many times. This chain uses TRBV9 with TRBJ1-1, with D perhaps TRBD1 (6 bases). The CDR3 has 14 residues. Trimming took 5 bases from V and 3 from J, leaving 14 bases between them. Germline-derived CDR1 and CDR2 are SGDLS and YYNGEE. This CDR3 is CASRRDILHTEAFF. CDR3 bases: TGTGCCAGCAGACGGGACATCCTACACACTGAAGCTTTCTTT.